The next 25 T cell receptor beta chains were all read from a single sample in a study of T cell responses to AZD1222 COVID-19 vaccine. The method was immunoSEQ multiplex PCR; TCRdb's version includes in-frame clones alone and lacks a portion of them. The sample lists fewer than 110,000 clones; about 89% were seen once. The input for sequencing was peripheral blood, taken 28 days after the second AZD1222 dose. The receptors were sampled from an adult who received the AZD1222 COVID-19 vaccine.

This chain uses TRBV7-9 with TRBJ1-4, with D possibly matching TRBD1 (5 bases). CDR1 and CDR2 from the germline V gene are SEHNR and FQNEAQ (reference sequence). Deletions cut 5 bases from V and 8 bases from J, with 18 bases between. This CDR3 region has 15 residues. CDR3 sequence (DNA): TGTGCCAGCAGCCCCCCGGGACTTTGGGGGGAAAAACTGTTTTTT. Protein product: CASSPPGLWGEKLFF.

V gene TRBV29-1 combines with J gene TRBJ1-1; no clear D gene. The CDR3 contains 13 residues. Germline CDR1 SQVTM, CDR2 ANQGSEA. Trimming took 1 base from V and 2 from J, leaving 8 bases between them. The CDR3 DNA reads TGCAGCGTTGAAGCATTATCAAACACTGAAGCTTTCTTT. Translated, it gives CSVEALSNTEAFF.

The chain combines TRBV9 with TRBJ2-2; D ambiguous. Germline V gene data show CDR1 as SGDLS and CDR2 as YYNGEE. CDR3 length: 15 residues. V was trimmed by 4 bases and J by 0 bases, leaving 10 bases between them. The CDR3 sequence is CASSSPHTNTGELFF. Written as DNA, the CDR3 is TGTGCCAGCAGCTCGCCACATACGAACACCGGGGAGCTGTTTTTT.

The rearrangement uses TRBV7-8 and TRBJ1-1; weak D call: TRBD1 (5 bases). This CDR3 has 17 amino acids. The ends were cut back, 5 bases at V and 1 base at J, with 20 bases in the middle. The germline V gene has CDR1 SGHVS and CDR2 FQNEAQ. CDR3 residues: CASSLAWGGLGNTEAFF. The CDR3 nucleotides read TGTGCCAGCAGCCTGGCTTGGGGCGGTTTGGGGAACACTGAAGCTTTCTTT.

The gene calls are TRBV4-3 and TRBJ1-6; no clear D. The ends were cut back, 0 bases at V and 4 bases at J, with 7 bases in the middle. The CDR3 loop spans 15 amino acids. Germline CDR1 is LGHNA and CDR2 is YSLEER. The CDR3 loop reads CASSQDRAYNSPLHF. The CDR3 DNA sequence: TGCGCCAGCAGCCAAGATCGCGCATATAATTCACCCCTCCACTTT.

The DNA for the CDR3 is TGTGCCAGCAGTGTAGCGGGAGCTATCGGCGGGGAGCTGTTTTTT. This sequence encodes CASSVAGAIGGELFF. This chain links TRBV6-1 with TRBJ2-2, with 9 bases that match TRBD2. CDR1 and CDR2 (germline): MNHNS, SASEGT. V lost 4 bases to trimming and J lost 7 bases; unmatched junction nucleotides: 7. The CDR3 is made up of 15 amino acids.

The chain has TRBV19 and TRBJ1-4; D is undetermined. Trimming took off 7 bases at V and 5 bases at J, with 11 bases between the two ends. Germline CDR1 is LNHDA and CDR2 is SQIVND (reference sequence). This CDR3 is built from 13 residues. CDR3 residues: CASTRGLNEKLFF. DNA of the CDR3: TGTGCCAGTACCCGGGGTTTGAATGAAAAACTGTTTTTT.

The rearrangement links TRBV30 to TRBJ2-5, with 9 nucleotides matching TRBD2. The length of the CDR3 is 15 residues. With V trimmed by 0 bases and J by 5 bases, 7 bases remained unmatched. The germline gives CDR1 GTSNPN, CDR2 SVGIG (reference sequence). This CDR3 is CAWSVPQREVETQYF. As DNA, the CDR3 is TGTGCCTGGAGTGTACCCCAGCGGGAGGTCGAGACCCAGTACTTC.

This clone was seen just once. DNA for the CDR3: TGTGCCAGCGCAGGGATGAAGACCCAGTACTTC. Its protein is CASAGMKTQYF. The chain carries TRBV12-3 or TRBV12-4 and TRBJ2-5; TRBD1 might be the D (5 bases). V dropped 8 bases and J dropped 6 bases, with 10 bases sitting between them. The CDR3 contains 11 residues.

The chain is built from TRBV7-6 and TRBJ2-5, with 10 bases aligning to TRBD2. Germline assignment: CDR1 SGHVS and CDR2 FNYEAQ. V was clipped by 5 bases and J by 2 bases; unmatched bases: 5. The CDR3 spans 15 residues. The CDR3 spells CASSRTSGAQETQYF. In nucleotides, the CDR3 is TGTGCCAGCAGCCGAACTAGCGGGGCTCAAGAGACCCAGTACTTC.

This clone was seen a handful of times. The CDR3 DNA reads TGTGCCAGCAGCTTGAACAGGGAAAATCAGCCCCAGCATTTT. This translates into CASSLNRENQPQHF. The V call is TRBV7-9, the J call TRBJ1-5; the D gene is possibly TRBD1 (6 bases). Germline V lookup: CDR1 SEHNR, CDR2 FQNEAQ (reference sequence). The CDR3 length is 14 residues. V shed 3 bases and J shed 4 bases, with 10 bases lying between them.

This chain connects TRBV30 to TRBJ1-2; unclear D gene. Trimming cost V 2 bases and J 7 bases, with 17 bases left between them. This CDR3 is built from 14 residues. Germline V gene sequence: CDR1 GTSNPN, CDR2 SVGIG (reference sequence). The CDR3, as DNA: TGTGCCTGGAGTTTGGGCGTTCCCGGTTCTGGCTACACCTTC. Amino acid sequence: CAWSLGVPGSGYTF.

The chain uses TRBV30 and TRBJ2-1; no clear D. The ends were cut back, 1 base at V and 7 bases at J, with 11 bases in the middle. This CDR3 comprises 13 residues. CDR1 GTSNPN and CDR2 SVGIG come from the germline V gene (reference sequence). In DNA, the CDR3 is TGTGCCTGGAGTGGACAATTTTTTAATGAGCAGTTCTTC. It translates to CAWSGQFFNEQFF.

The chain employs TRBV5-1 and TRBJ1-2; D might be TRBD1 (5 bases). The length of the CDR3 is 15 residues. Deletions cut 1 base from V and 8 bases from J, with 18 bases between. CDR1 SGHRS and CDR2 YFSETQ come from the germline V gene. The CDR3 protein is CASSLLGQGGDGYTF. The CDR3 DNA reads TGCGCCAGCAGCTTGTTGGGCCAGGGCGGAGACGGCTACACCTTC.

V usage is TRBV27 and J usage is TRBJ1-5, with a possible D match to TRBD1 (6 bases). Trimming removed 2 bases from V and 7 bases from J, with 12 bases in between. The CDR3 length is 14 residues. Germline loops: CDR1 MNHEY, CDR2 SMNVEV (reference sequence). CDR3 residues: CASSLGGAEQPQHF. In nucleotides, the CDR3 is TGTGCCAGCAGTTTAGGGGGGGCTGAGCAGCCCCAGCATTTT.

This chain connects TRBV29-1 to TRBJ2-1; D call uncertain. This CDR3 spans 10 amino acids. V shed 5 bases and J shed 9 bases, with 8 bases lying between them. In germline, CDR1 is SQVTM, CDR2 ANQGSEA. CDR3 region: CSVYNIEQFF. The CDR3 region has the DNA TGCAGCGTTTACAATATTGAGCAGTTCTTC.

V and J are TRBV2 and TRBJ1-6; TRBD1 aligns across 8 bases. CDR1 is SNHLY and CDR2 is FYNNEI in the germline V gene. The V and J ends lost 2 bases and 6 bases, in that order; junction bases with no gene match: 3. The CDR3 sequence is 15 residues long. The CDR3 sequence is CASSEQGAGNSPLHF. CDR3 in DNA: TGTGCCAGCAGTGAACAGGGGGCGGGTAATTCACCCCTCCACTTT.

The CDR3 here is CATAVHQVNYGYTF. CDR3 in DNA: TGTGCCACCGCCGTCCATCAAGTAAACTATGGCTACACCTTC. V gene TRBV19 combines with J gene TRBJ1-2; D remains ambiguous. The V end lost 10 bases, the J end lost 2 bases, and 17 bases lay between the germline ends. Germline CDR1 LNHDA, CDR2 SQIVND (reference sequence). The CDR3 is made up of 14 amino acids.

The chain recombines TRBV5-5 with TRBJ1-1; possibly TRBD1 for D (5 bases). V lost 4 bases to trimming and J lost 1 base, with 11 bases between them. The CDR3 extends over 14 amino acids. CDR1 is SGHKS, CDR2 YYEKEE, per germline (reference sequence). The chain's CDR3 is CASSVGPRNTEAFF. DNA for the CDR3: TGTGCCAGCAGCGTGGGACCAAGGAACACTGAAGCTTTCTTT.

In its sample, this clone was seen once. The chain carries TRBV6-6 and TRBJ1-4, with TRBD1 matching over 7 bases. The CDR3 is 14 amino acids. Germline V CDR1 and CDR2: MNHNY, SVGAGI (reference sequence). J gave up 3 bases and V 7 bases, and 5 bases lay outside the gene matches. The CDR3 is CASTEGAANEKLFF. CDR3 sequence (DNA): TGTGCCAGCACCGAGGGGGCGGCTAATGAAAAACTGTTTTTT.

This clone was seen a handful of times. This chain connects TRBV29-1 to TRBJ2-1; no reliable D call. V gave up 7 bases and J gave up 10 bases, with 17 bases separating them. CDR3 length: 12 residues. CDR1 is SQVTM, CDR2 ANQGSEA, per germline. CDR3 residues: CSAPNLNYEQFF. Written as DNA, the CDR3 is TGCAGCGCTCCGAATCTAAACTACGAGCAGTTCTTC.

The V call is TRBV18, the J call TRBJ1-1, with D possibly being TRBD1 (5 bases). Trimming took 3 bases from V and 4 from J, leaving 15 bases between them. This CDR3 is built from 15 residues. The germline V gene encodes CDR1 KGHSH and CDR2 LQKENI. CDR3 bases: TGTGCCAGCTCACCGCTCGGGGGATCAAGCACTGAAGCTTTCTTT. Translation: CASSPLGGSSTEAFF.

V usage is TRBV10-3 and J usage is TRBJ2-6; D possibly corresponds to TRBD1 (6 bases). Germline lookup yields CDR1 ENHRY and CDR2 SYGVKD. The CDR3 has 15 amino acids. Between the trimmed V and J ends, which lost 6 bases and 2 bases, there was a span of 11 bases. The CDR3 is CAIRQGSAGANVLTF. The CDR3 nucleotides read TGTGCCATCAGACAGGGATCTGCTGGGGCCAACGTCCTGACTTTC.

This sequence joins TRBV10-3 and TRBJ1-3; D gene uncertain. The CDR3 sequence is 12 residues long. V was trimmed by 4 bases and J by 4 bases, leaving 5 bases between them. Germline CDR1 is ENHRY and CDR2 is SYGVKD. In DNA, the CDR3 is TGTGCCATCAGTGGAGGGGGAAACACCATATATTTT. It specifies CAISGGGNTIYF.

The chain employs TRBV1 and TRBJ2-2; the D call of TRBD2 is as the table states it, not checked on the DNA. TRBV1 is a recognized pseudogene. The CDR3 spans 19 residues. The CDR3: CTSSQDRGGLAGNTGELFF. The CDR3 bases are TGCACCAGCAGCCAAGATAGGGGAGGGCTAGCGGGGAACACCGGGGAGCTGTTTTTT.